The clone carrying this T cell receptor beta chain was counted between two and nine times. Trimming took off 7 bases at V and 8 bases at J, with 14 bases between the two ends. Germline V gene sequence: CDR1 SNHLY, CDR2 FYNNEI. There are 12 residues in the CDR3. The record originates from a study of blood T cell repertoires in COVID-19. Only in-frame clones appear in the TCRdb table, and some are missing; sequencing was by immunoSEQ multiplex PCR. The sample has around 340,000 clones, around 80% seen once; the top ten hold about 3%. The TCR comes from a man between 25 and 39 years old with active or convalescent COVID-19. This sequence joins TRBV2 and TRBJ1-2; D remains unclear. Sequenced input: peripheral blood. In DNA form, the CDR3 reads TGTGCCAGCACCCTCCTATCAAGCGGCTACACCTTC. Translating gives CASTLLSSGYTF.